A selection of T cell receptor beta chains follows, all from one sample in a study of blood T cell repertoires in COVID-19. Sequenced by immunoSEQ multiplex PCR; TCRdb stores in-frame clones only, minus some. The sample has 250,000 to 350,000 clones; 86% are singletons. Sequenced: peripheral blood. The receptors come from a woman younger than 45 who had recovered from COVID-19. The CDR3 runs from the conserved cysteine through the conserved F or W. D genes are given only for firm matches. Not every row has a clone size; where given, it reads once, few, many or a size class.

J | size | V | D | CDR3 | DNA
TRBJ2-1 | . | TRBV20-1 | . | CSARLYNEQFF | TGCAGTGCTAGGCTATACAATGAGCAGTTCTTC
TRBJ2-1 | . | TRBV24-1 | . | CATSVTGWNEQFF | TGTGCCACCAGTGTCACAGGGTGGAATGAGCAGTTCTTC
TRBJ2-5 | . | TRBV5-1 | TRBD2 | CASSLTLQAGGEETQYF | TGCGCCAGCAGCCTAACACTGCAAGCGGGGGGGGAAGAGACCCAGTACTTC
TRBJ2-7 | . | TRBV9 | TRBD2 | CASSSRGSGVSSYEQYF | TGTGCCAGCAGCTCTCGGGGTAGCGGGGTTAGCTCCTACGAGCAGTACTTC
TRBJ1-6 | . | TRBV6-2/TRBV6-3 | TRBD1 | CASSYETGISPLHF | TGTGCCAGCAGTTACGAGACAGGGATTTCACCCCTCCACTTT
TRBJ2-6 | . | TRBV9 | TRBD1 | CASSATRQGLGWGANVLTF | TGTGCCAGCAGCGCTACCCGACAGGGTTTGGGGTGGGGGGCCAACGTCCTGACTTTC
TRBJ2-1 | . | TRBV27 | TRBD2 | CASLGGGHNEQFF | TGTGCCAGTCTAGGCGGGGGGCACAATGAGCAGTTCTTC
TRBJ2-7 | . | TRBV10-3 | . | CAISEGLAYNPYF | TGTGCCATCAGTGAGGGTCTAGCGTATAATCCCTACTTC
TRBJ2-6 | . | TRBV27 | . | CASSGPMQGAGANVLTF | TGTGCCAGCAGTGGGCCCATGCAGGGTGCGGGGGCCAACGTCCTGACTTTC
TRBJ2-7 | . | TRBV2 | TRBD1 | CASSETVGQGNEQYF | TGTGCCAGCAGTGAAACGGTCGGACAGGGAAACGAGCAGTACTTC
TRBJ2-3 | . | TRBV7-9 | TRBD1 | CASSLGDRGHRDTQYF | TGTGCCAGCAGCTTAGGGGACAGGGGGCATAGAGATACGCAGTATTTT
TRBJ1-6 | . | TRBV6-6 | . | CASSYSDSEESPLHF | TGTGCCAGCAGTTACTCGGACAGTGAAGAATCACCCCTCCACTTT
TRBJ2-1 | . | TRBV7-2 | TRBD2 | CASSSGGRNEQFF | TGTGCCAGCAGTAGCGGGGGACGCAATGAGCAGTTCTTC
TRBJ2-7 | . | TRBV2 | TRBD1 | CASRRDSSEQYF | TGTGCCAGCCGCCGGGACAGCTCCGAGCAGTACTTC
TRBJ1-4 | . | TRBV5-6 | TRBD1 | CASSIQGAQKLFF | TGTGCCAGCAGTATTCAGGGGGCCCAAAAACTGTTTTTT
TRBJ2-6 | . | TRBV21-1 | . | CASSNCVLTRGFSGANVLTF | TGTGCCAGCAGCAATTGCGTTTTGACGCGGGGATTCTCTGGGGCCAACGTCCTGACTTTC
TRBJ1-2 | . | TRBV7-2 | TRBD1 | CASSLGLQGAVGGYTF | TGTGCCAGCAGCTTGGGTCTACAGGGGGCAGTAGGTGGCTACACCTTC
TRBJ1-2 | . | TRBV6-2/TRBV6-3 | TRBD1 | CASSASRGLHGYTF | TGTGCCAGCAGTGCCTCAAGGGGGCTACATGGCTACACCTTC
TRBJ2-2 | few | TRBV2 | TRBD1 | CASRPDRDIGELFF | TGTGCCAGCAGACCCGACAGGGACATCGGGGAGCTGTTTTTT
TRBJ2-1 | . | TRBV6-4 | . | CASSDNAVTSNEQFF | TGTGCCAGCAGTGACAACGCAGTCACTAGCAATGAGCAGTTCTTC
TRBJ1-2 | . | TRBV7-9 | . | CASSYQPGDGGYTF | TGTGCCAGCAGCTATCAGCCGGGGGACGGGGGCTACACCTTC
TRBJ2-5 | . | TRBV20-1 | TRBD2 | CSASAGGPWETQYF | TGCAGTGCTAGTGCGGGAGGGCCTTGGGAGACCCAGTACTTC
TRBJ1-5 | . | TRBV3-1/TRBV3-2 | . | CASSQGTGNQPQHF | TGTGCCAGCAGCCAAGGAACAGGCAATCAGCCCCAGCATTTT
TRBJ2-1 | . | TRBV7-2 | . | CASSPTLLASEQFF | TGTGCCAGCAGCCCGACCCTGCTAGCTAGTGAGCAGTTCTTC
TRBJ1-3 | once | TRBV6-5 | . | CASSYSSAGNTIYF | TGTGCCAGCAGTTACTCATCGGCTGGAAACACCATATATTTT
TRBJ2-1 | . | TRBV5-1 | TRBD2 | CASSFETSAYNEQFF | TGCGCCAGCAGCTTCGAGACTAGCGCCTACAATGAGCAGTTCTTC
TRBJ2-3 | once | TRBV28 | TRBD2 | CASSLWASGDTDTQYF | TGTGCCAGCAGTTTATGGGCTAGCGGGGACACAGATACGCAGTATTTT
TRBJ1-1 | . | TRBV19 | TRBD1 | CAIQGGGTEAFF | TGTGCCATACAAGGGGGCGGCACTGAAGCTTTCTTT
TRBJ2-2 | . | TRBV4-2 | . | CASSQDTGYTGELFF | TGTGCCAGCAGCCAAGATACCGGGTACACCGGGGAGCTGTTTTTT
TRBJ1-1 | . | TRBV5-6 | . | CASSLADTEAFF | TGTGCCAGCAGCTTGGCGGACACTGAAGCTTTCTTT
TRBJ2-7 | . | TRBV27 | . | CASSEGRSYEQYF | TGTGCCAGCAGCGAGGGCCGTTCCTACGAGCAGTACTTC
TRBJ1-1 | . | TRBV19 | . | CASSWGRGEAFF | TGTGCCAGTAGCTGGGGTAGGGGGGAAGCTTTCTTT